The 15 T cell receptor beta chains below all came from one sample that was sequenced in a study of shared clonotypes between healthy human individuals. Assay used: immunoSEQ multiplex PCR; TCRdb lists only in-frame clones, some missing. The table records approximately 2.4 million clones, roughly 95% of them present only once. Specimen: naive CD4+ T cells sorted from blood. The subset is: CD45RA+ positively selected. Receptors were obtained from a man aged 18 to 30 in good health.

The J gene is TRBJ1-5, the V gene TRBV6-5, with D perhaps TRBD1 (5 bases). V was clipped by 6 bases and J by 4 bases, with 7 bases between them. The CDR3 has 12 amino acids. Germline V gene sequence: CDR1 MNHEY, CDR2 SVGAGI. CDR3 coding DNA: TGTGCCAGCAGAGGGGCAAATCAGCCCCAGCATTTT. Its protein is CASRGANQPQHF.

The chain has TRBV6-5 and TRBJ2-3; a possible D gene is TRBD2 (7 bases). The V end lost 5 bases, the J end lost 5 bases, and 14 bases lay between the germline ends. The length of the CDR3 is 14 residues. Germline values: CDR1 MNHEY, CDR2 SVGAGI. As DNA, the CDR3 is TGTGCCAGCAGTAGGGGGGGGGCCTTAGATACGCAGTATTTT. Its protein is CASSRGGALDTQYF.

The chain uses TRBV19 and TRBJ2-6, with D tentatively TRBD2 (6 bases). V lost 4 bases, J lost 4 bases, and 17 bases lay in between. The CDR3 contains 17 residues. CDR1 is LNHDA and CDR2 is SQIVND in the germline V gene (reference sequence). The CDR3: CASSTARGRSGANVLTF. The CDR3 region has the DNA TGTGCCAGTAGTACCGCACGGGGGAGGTCAGGGGCCAACGTCCTGACTTTC. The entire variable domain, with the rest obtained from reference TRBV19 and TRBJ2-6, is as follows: DGGITQSPKYLFRKEGQNVTLSCEQNLNHDAMYWYRQDPGQGLRLIYYSQIVNDFQKGDIAEGYSVSREKKESFPLTVTSAQKNPTAFYLCASSTARGRSGANVLTFGAGSRLTVL.

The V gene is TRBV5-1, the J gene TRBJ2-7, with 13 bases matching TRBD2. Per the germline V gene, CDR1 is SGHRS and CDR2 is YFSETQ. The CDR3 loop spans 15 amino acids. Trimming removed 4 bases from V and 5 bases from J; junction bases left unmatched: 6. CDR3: CASSPGLAGDNEQYF. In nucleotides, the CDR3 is TGCGCCAGCAGCCCCGGACTAGCGGGAGATAACGAGCAGTACTTC.

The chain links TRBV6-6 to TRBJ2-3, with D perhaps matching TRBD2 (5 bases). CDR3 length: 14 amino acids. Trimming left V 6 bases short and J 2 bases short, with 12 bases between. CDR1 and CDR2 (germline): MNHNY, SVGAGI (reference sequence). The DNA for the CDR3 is TGTGCCAGCAGCCTCGGGATGTTCACAGATACGCAGTATTTT. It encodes CASSLGMFTDTQYF.

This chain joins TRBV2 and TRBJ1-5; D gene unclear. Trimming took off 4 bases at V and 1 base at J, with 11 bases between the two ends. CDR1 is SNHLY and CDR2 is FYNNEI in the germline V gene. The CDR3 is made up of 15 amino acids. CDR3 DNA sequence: TGTGCCAGCAGTGGAAACCGGGCAAGCAATCAGCCCCAGCATTTT. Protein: CASSGNRASNQPQHF.

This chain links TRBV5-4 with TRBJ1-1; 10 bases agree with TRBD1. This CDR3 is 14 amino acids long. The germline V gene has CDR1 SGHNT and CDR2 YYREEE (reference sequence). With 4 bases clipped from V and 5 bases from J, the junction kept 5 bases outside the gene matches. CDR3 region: CASSPTGGWTEAFF. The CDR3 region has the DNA TGTGCCAGCAGCCCGACAGGGGGCTGGACTGAAGCTTTCTTT.

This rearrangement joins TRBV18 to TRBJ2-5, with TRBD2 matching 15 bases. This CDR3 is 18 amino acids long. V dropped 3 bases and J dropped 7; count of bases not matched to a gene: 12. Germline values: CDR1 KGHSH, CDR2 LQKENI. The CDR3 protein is CASSPGLAGGQVLRTQYF. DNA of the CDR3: TGTGCCAGCTCACCGGGACTAGCGGGGGGCCAGGTGTTACGGACCCAGTACTTC.

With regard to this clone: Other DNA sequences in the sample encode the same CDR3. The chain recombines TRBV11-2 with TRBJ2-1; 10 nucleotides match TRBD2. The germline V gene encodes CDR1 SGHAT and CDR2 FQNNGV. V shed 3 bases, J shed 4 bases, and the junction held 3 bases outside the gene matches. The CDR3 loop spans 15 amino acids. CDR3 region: CASSFSGRAYNEQFF. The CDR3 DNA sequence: TGTGCCAGCAGCTTCAGCGGGAGGGCGTACAATGAGCAGTTCTTC. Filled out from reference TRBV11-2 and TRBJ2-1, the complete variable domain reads EAGVAQSPRYKIIEKRQSVAFWCNPISGHATLYWYQQILGQGPKLLIQFQNNGVVDDSQLPKDRFSAERLKGVDSTLKIQPAKLEDSAVYLCASSFSGRAYNEQFFGPGTRLTVL.

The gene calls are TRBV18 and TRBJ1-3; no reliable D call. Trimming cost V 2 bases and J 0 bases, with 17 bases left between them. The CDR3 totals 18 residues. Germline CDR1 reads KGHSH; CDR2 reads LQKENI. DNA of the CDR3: TGTGCCAGCTCACCAATACGCGCGGCCTGGAGCTCTGGAAACACCATATATTTT. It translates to CASSPIRAAWSSGNTIYF.

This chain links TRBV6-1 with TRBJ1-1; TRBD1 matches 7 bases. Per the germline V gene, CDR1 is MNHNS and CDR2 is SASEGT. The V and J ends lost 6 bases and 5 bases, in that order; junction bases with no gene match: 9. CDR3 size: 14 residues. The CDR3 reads CASSANRGETEAFF. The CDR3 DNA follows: TGTGCCAGCAGCGCTAACAGGGGCGAAACTGAAGCTTTCTTT.

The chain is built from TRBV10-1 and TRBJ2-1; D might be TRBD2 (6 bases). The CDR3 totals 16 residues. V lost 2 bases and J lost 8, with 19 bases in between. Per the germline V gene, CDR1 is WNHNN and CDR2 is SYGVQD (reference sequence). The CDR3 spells CASSERVGSGGYEQFF. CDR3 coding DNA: TGCGCCAGCAGTGAGAGGGTTGGTAGCGGAGGCTATGAGCAGTTCTTC.

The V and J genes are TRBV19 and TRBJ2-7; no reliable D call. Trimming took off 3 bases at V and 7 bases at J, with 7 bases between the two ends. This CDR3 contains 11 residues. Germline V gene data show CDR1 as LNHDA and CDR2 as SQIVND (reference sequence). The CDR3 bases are TGTGCCAGTAGTATGTTGGGAGAGCAGTACTTC. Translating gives CASSMLGEQYF.

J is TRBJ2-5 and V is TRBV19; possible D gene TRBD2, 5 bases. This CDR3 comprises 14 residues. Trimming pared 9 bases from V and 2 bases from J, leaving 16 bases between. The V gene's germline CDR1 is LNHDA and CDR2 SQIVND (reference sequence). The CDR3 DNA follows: TGTGCCAGCTGCGGGTGGGTGGGGCAAGAGACCCAGTACTTC. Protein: CASCGWVGQETQYF.

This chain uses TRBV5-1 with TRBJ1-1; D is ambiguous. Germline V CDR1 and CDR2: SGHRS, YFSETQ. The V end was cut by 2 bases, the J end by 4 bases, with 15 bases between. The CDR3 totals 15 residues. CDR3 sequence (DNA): TGCGCCAGCAGCTTAGGTCGCGGGATGAGCACTGAAGCTTTCTTT. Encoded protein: CASSLGRGMSTEAFF.